This is a list of T cell receptor beta chains from one sample in a study of beta chain features in type 1 diabetes. Sequencing was performed with immunoSEQ multiplex PCR; in TCRdb, only in-frame clones are kept and a portion is missing. The data hold 500,000 to 800,000 clones, with around 12% observed a single time. The sample was naive CD4+ T cells from blood. These receptors were obtained from a man between 25 and 39 years old with type 1 diabetes. Both conserved end residues are part of each CDR3. D genes are given only for firm matches. Some rows mark clone size as missing; the rest say once, few, many or name a class of expanded clone.

len	d_gene	abundance	v_gene	j_gene	CDR3nt	CDR3aa
15	NA	NA	TRBV11-2	TRBJ2-7	TGTGCCAGCAGCTTATCCAGGGGAATGGCCTACGAGCAGTACTTC	CASSLSRGMAYEQYF
14	TRBD1	few	TRBV27	TRBJ1-4	TGTGCCAGCAGTTCACAGGGGGCAAACGAAAAACTGTTTTTT	CASSSQGANEKLFF
15	TRBD2	few	TRBV28	TRBJ2-7	TGTGCCAGCAGTTTACCCGGGCTAGCGGGAACCGAGCAGTACTTC	CASSLPGLAGTEQYF
10	NA	NA	TRBV29-1	TRBJ1-1	TGCAGCGTTGTGACAGTTGAAGCTTTCTTT	CSVVTVEAFF
21	TRBD1	NA	TRBV23-1	TRBJ2-5	TGCGCCAGCAGTCTCGGGGGAACGGGACAGGGAAGGTGGCACCAAGGGGAGACCCAGTACTTC	CASSLGGTGQGRWHQGETQYF
14	NA	few	TRBV27	TRBJ2-5	TGTGCCAGCAGTTTATGGCAGGGACTAGAGACCCAGTACTTC	CASSLWQGLETQYF
15	TRBD1	few	TRBV6-6	TRBJ1-2	TGTGCCAGCAGTGTTCCGGGACAGGGGGACTATGGCTACACCTTC	CASSVPGQGDYGYTF
15	NA	few	TRBV19	TRBJ1-2	TGTGCCAGTAGTGCCTCCCACACATTAGTTTATGGCTACACCTTC	CASSASHTLVYGYTF
13	TRBD1	few	TRBV28	TRBJ2-5	TGTGCCAGCAGGCCGGGACAGCAAGAGACCCAGTACTTC	CASRPGQQETQYF
13	NA	few	TRBV28	TRBJ1-4	TGTGCCAGCAGTTCCGGACAGAATGAAAAACTGTTTTTT	CASSSGQNEKLFF
12	NA	few	TRBV10-3	TRBJ1-5	TGTGCCATCAGGGACAGTAATCAGCCCCAGCATTTT	CAIRDSNQPQHF
12	TRBD1	few	TRBV29-1	TRBJ2-7	TGCAGCGTTGAGGACAGGGGGCTCGAGCAGTACTTC	CSVEDRGLEQYF
13	NA	NA	TRBV5-1	TRBJ2-5	TGCGCCAGCAGGAAGCCGGCTCAAGAGACCCAGTACTTC	CASRKPAQETQYF
12	NA	few	TRBV28	TRBJ1-2	TGTGCCAGCAGTTTCCAGGAGTATGGCTACACCTTC	CASSFQEYGYTF
14	NA	few	TRBV7-2	TRBJ1-6	TGTGCCAGCAGCCTAGACGGGGGTAACTCACCCCTCCACTTT	CASSLDGGNSPLHF
14	NA	few	TRBV19	TRBJ1-4	TGTGCCAGTAGTATAACAGGAGGAGGTGAAAAACTGTTTTTT	CASSITGGGEKLFF
12	NA	NA	TRBV29-1	TRBJ2-7	TGCAGCGTTGAGTGGCAGGGATACGAGCAGTACTTC	CSVEWQGYEQYF
11	TRBD2	NA	TRBV2	TRBJ2-1	TGTGCCAGCAGTACCGGACTAGCGGGGTTCTTC	CASSTGLAGFF
16	TRBD1	NA	TRBV7-2	TRBJ2-2	TGTGCCAGCAGCCTCCTGGGACAGACGAACACCGGGGAGCTGTTTTTT	CASSLLGQTNTGELFF
14	NA	NA	TRBV7-9	TRBJ1-5	TGTGCCAGCAGCTCTACATTTAGCAATCAGCCCCAGCATTTT	CASSSTFSNQPQHF
11	NA	NA	TRBV14	TRBJ2-5	TGTGCCAGCAGCCAAGCGGGGACCCAGTACTTC	CASSQAGTQYF
14	NA	few	TRBV19	TRBJ1-5	TGTGCCAGTAGTATGGGGGAGAGCAATCAGCCCCAGCATTTT	CASSMGESNQPQHF
14	TRBD1	NA	TRBV2	TRBJ2-6	TGTGCCTCCAGGGGGCGTGTCGGGGCCAACGTCCTGACTTTC	CASRGRVGANVLTF
16	NA	few	TRBV11-2	TRBJ2-3	TGTGCCAGCAGCTCCTATCCGGCGTCTAGCACAGATACGCAGTATTTT	CASSSYPASSTDTQYF
14	NA	few	TRBV2	TRBJ2-3	TGTGCCAGCGCGAGGGGCCTTTCCACAGATACGCAGTATTTT	CASARGLSTDTQYF
14	NA	NA	TRBV11-2	TRBJ1-5	TGTGCCAGCAGCTTCCCGGCTTGCAATCAGCCCCAGCATTTT	CASSFPACNQPQHF
14	TRBD1	NA	TRBV5-1	TRBJ2-1	TGCGCCAGCAGCTTCACAGGGGAGTACAATGAGCAGTTCTTC	CASSFTGEYNEQFF
12	NA	few	TRBV7-2	TRBJ1-6	TGTGCCAGCAGCTTCTCCGGCCCACCCCTCCACTTT	CASSFSGPPLHF
15	NA	NA	TRBV6-5	TRBJ2-1	TGTGCCAGCAGTTACTCTGGGGGGTCCTACAATGAGCAGTTCTTC	CASSYSGGSYNEQFF
15	TRBD1	NA	TRBV2	TRBJ1-5	TGTGCCAGCAGTGCTTGGACAGGGGACAATCAGCCCCAGCATTTT	CASSAWTGDNQPQHF
11	NA	NA	TRBV28	TRBJ2-7	TGTGCCAGCAGTTTATACCACGAGCAGTACTTC	CASSLYHEQYF
15	NA	few	TRBV27	TRBJ2-3	TGTGCCAGCAAACGGTCCGCGGTCTACACAGATACGCAGTATTTT	CASKRSAVYTDTQYF
15	TRBD1	few	TRBV18	TRBJ1-4	TGTGCCAGCTCACCACGCGGGACAGTACTCGAAAAACTGTTTTTT	CASSPRGTVLEKLFF
13	TRBD1	few	TRBV29-1	TRBJ1-2	TGCAGCGTTTCCCCGGGACAGGGGTTTGGCTACACCTTC	CSVSPGQGFGYTF
15	TRBD1	NA	TRBV5-6	TRBJ2-5	TGTGCCAGCAGCTTGGTGACAGGGTCCGGAGAGACCCAGTACTTC	CASSLVTGSGETQYF
16	NA	few	TRBV15	TRBJ2-5	TGTGCCACCAGCAGCCCGCAGGGTAAGGACCAAGAGACCCAGTACTTC	CATSSPQGKDQETQYF
13	TRBD1	NA	TRBV29-1	TRBJ2-7	TGCAGCGCCGGGACAGCAAGGTACTACGAGCAGTACTTC	CSAGTARYYEQYF
14	TRBD1	NA	TRBV10-3	TRBJ2-2	TGTGCCATCAAACGACAGGGGGAAACCGGGGAGCTGTTTTTT	CAIKRQGETGELFF
13	TRBD2	few	TRBV7-2	TRBJ2-5	TGTGCCAGCAGCGCCAGCGGGGGGAAGACCCAGTACTTC	CASSASGGKTQYF
14	TRBD1	NA	TRBV28	TRBJ2-7	TGTGCCAGCAGCCCCGGGACAGGGGGCTACGAGCAGTACTTC	CASSPGTGGYEQYF
14	NA	NA	TRBV13	TRBJ1-3	TGTGCCAGCAGCCTTAACCGGCGTGGAAACACCATATATTTT	CASSLNRRGNTIYF
14	NA	NA	TRBV7-2	TRBJ1-1	TGTGCCAGCAGCTGGCGGACCTTCGAAACTGAAGCTTTCTTT	CASSWRTFETEAFF
18	TRBD2	NA	TRBV12-5	TRBJ2-1	TGTGCTAGTGGTTTGGAGCTGACTAGCGGGGGGGCCTACAATGAGCAGTTCTTC	CASGLELTSGGAYNEQFF
12	NA	NA	TRBV7-3	TRBJ2-3	TGTGCCAGCAGCAGGGGAGCAGATACGCAGTATTTT	CASSRGADTQYF
20	TRBD1	NA	TRBV27	TRBJ2-3	TGTGCCAGCAGTTTAACGGGACAGGGGGCGCGGAGAGGGTTCGGAGATACGCAGTATTTT	CASSLTGQGARRGFGDTQYF
10	NA	NA	TRBV2	TRBJ1-6	TGTGCCAGCATTGTTCCGGAGATCCACTTT	CASIVPEIHF
11	NA	NA	TRBV5-4	TRBJ2-3	TGTGCCAGCAGCTTGGGATCTACGCAGTATTTT	CASSLGSTQYF
14	NA	NA	TRBV6-1	TRBJ2-2	TGTGCCAGCAGTGAAGCTTTATTTTTCGGGGAGCTGTTTTTT	CASSEALFFGELFF
16	NA	few	TRBV7-2	TRBJ2-3	TGTGCCAGCAGCCCCCAACAACCTGCTAGCACAGATACGCAGTATTTT	CASSPQQPASTDTQYF
14	NA	NA	TRBV5-4	TRBJ1-4	TGTGCCAGCAGCCCGGGGGCAACTAATGAAAAACTGTTTTTT	CASSPGATNEKLFF
15	NA	few	TRBV7-2	TRBJ1-5	TGTGCCAGCAGCTTAGCCCCAGGGAGCAATCAGCCCCAGCATTTT	CASSLAPGSNQPQHF
14	NA	NA	TRBV5-1	TRBJ1-2	TGCGCCAGCAGCCCAAGCGGACACGGCTATGGCTACACCTTC	CASSPSGHGYGYTF
14	TRBD1	NA	TRBV9	TRBJ2-5	TGTGCCAGCAGCGCTACGGGACAGCAAGAGACCCAGTACTTC	CASSATGQQETQYF
17	NA	few	TRBV27	TRBJ2-3	TGTGCCAGCAGTCGTCGAGTCGGAGTCGGATCCACAGATACGCAGTATTTT	CASSRRVGVGSTDTQYF
15	NA	NA	TRBV7-2	TRBJ1-5	TGTGCCAGCAGCTTGGGGGATTATAGCAATCAGCCCCAGCATTTT	CASSLGDYSNQPQHF
17	TRBD2	few	TRBV7-2	TRBJ2-3	TGTGCCACCCACAAGGGACTAGCGGGGGTTATCACAGATACGCAGTATTTT	CATHKGLAGVITDTQYF
13	NA	NA	TRBV2	TRBJ2-2	TGTGCCAGCAGTGGAACGAACACCGGGGAGCTGTTTTTT	CASSGTNTGELFF
15	NA	NA	TRBV9	TRBJ1-5	TGTGCCAGCAGCGTAGGAGGGATGAGCAATCAGCCCCAGCATTTT	CASSVGGMSNQPQHF
16	TRBD1	NA	TRBV11-3	TRBJ1-1	TGTGCCAGCAGCCCCGGGACAGGGCTTCAGAACACTGAAGCTTTCTTT	CASSPGTGLQNTEAFF
15	NA	few	TRBV11-2	TRBJ1-5	TGTGCCAGCAGCTTAGAGGGGCACGGCAATCAGCCCCAGCATTTT	CASSLEGHGNQPQHF